The sequence of this TCR beta chain was determined in a study of shared clonotypes between healthy human individuals. General observations from the study: In this cohort, only blood was sampled, and tissue repertoires likely differ.

This clone was counted only a few times. The antigen is unknown. Running of the assay took place at deep level. DNA from unsorted PBMC was sequenced on ten immunoSEQ deep assay plates. TCRdb's copy holds only in-frame clones and misses some; the assay was immunoSEQ multiplex PCR. The data hold about 480,000 clones, with about three quarters observed a single time. The CDR3 is 15 residues long. The V end was cut by 4 bases, the J end by 5 bases, with 14 bases between. The V gene's germline CDR1 is SEHNR and CDR2 FQNEAQ (reference sequence). Each sample came from a Caucasian adult donor living in Nashville, Tennessee.

The rearrangement joins TRBV7-9 to TRBJ2-2; D is perhaps TRBD2 (6 bases). Sequenced: PBMCs. This receptor was taken from a woman between 40 and 55 years old in good health. Some clones in this sample may be carry-over from other donors' samples. The CDR3 loop reads CASSSYRDWTGELFF. The CDR3 DNA reads TGTGCCAGCAGCTCCTACCGGGACTGGACCGGGGAGCTGTTTTTT.